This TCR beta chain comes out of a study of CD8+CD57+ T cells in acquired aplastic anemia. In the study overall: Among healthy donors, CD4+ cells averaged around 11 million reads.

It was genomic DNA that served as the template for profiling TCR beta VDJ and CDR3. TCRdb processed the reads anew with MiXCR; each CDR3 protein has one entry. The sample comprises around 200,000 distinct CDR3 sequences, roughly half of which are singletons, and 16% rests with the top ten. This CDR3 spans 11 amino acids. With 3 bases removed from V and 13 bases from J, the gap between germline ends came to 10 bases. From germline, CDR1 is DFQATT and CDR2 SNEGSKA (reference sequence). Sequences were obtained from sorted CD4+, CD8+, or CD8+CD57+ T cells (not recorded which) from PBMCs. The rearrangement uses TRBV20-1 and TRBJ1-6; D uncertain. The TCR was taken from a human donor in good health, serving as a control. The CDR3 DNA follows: TGCAGTGCTAGGGGCGAGGGTCCCCTCCACTTT. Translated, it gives CSARGEGPLHF.